This is a list of T cell receptor beta chains from one sample in a study of T cell changes during pregnancy in multiple sclerosis. Data came from immunoSEQ multiplex PCR; TCRdb stores just in-frame clones and leaves some out. This sample has some 94,000 clones, with more than 85% found just once. This sample comprised peripheral blood, obtained in the first trimester of pregnancy. These receptor sequences come from a female donor in good health, enrolled as a control in a pregnancy study. The CDR3 runs from the conserved cysteine through the conserved F or W. Each record gives: CDR3 DNA, CDR3 protein, clone size, V gene, D gene, J gene. The D gene is left open where the match is weak. Size is omitted from some rows. Given values are once, few, many or a class for expanded clones.

TGTGCCAGCAGCGCGGGTAGGGACAGGGCATCGGCTTTCTTT CASSAGRDRASAFF - TRBV7-2 TRBD1 TRBJ1-1
TGTGCCAGCAGCTTGTCAGGGTTCTACGAGCAGTACTTC CASSLSGFYEQYF - TRBV5-5 - TRBJ2-7
TGTGCCAGCAGCCTCTCACTAGCGGGGGCCCTAGACAATGAGCAGTTCTTC CASSLSLAGALDNEQFF - TRBV5-4 TRBD2 TRBJ2-1
TGTGCCAGCAGCTCCCTTCGTTCAGCCGGGACACGGACTTACGAGCAGTACTTC CASSSLRSAGTRTYEQYF once TRBV7-9 - TRBJ2-7
TGTGCCAGCAGCGCCGGGACAGGGGTGAACGTCGGGACCCAGTACTTC CASSAGTGVNVGTQYF - TRBV5-4 TRBD1 TRBJ2-5
TGTGCCAGAAGCCCAAACAGGACAGGTAATAATTCACCCCTCCACTTT CARSPNRTGNNSPLHF once TRBV5-3 TRBD1 TRBJ1-6
TGTGCCAGCAGTTTAGGGCTTATAGGGACCCAGTACTTC CASSLGLIGTQYF - TRBV27 - TRBJ2-5
TGTGCCAGCAGTTTGGGGGGGCGGGAAGCTTTCTTT CASSLGGREAFF few TRBV27 - TRBJ1-1
TGTGCCAGCCTAAGCCAGGGGGGCTACACTGAAGCTTTCTTT CASLSQGGYTEAFF - TRBV6-1 TRBD1 TRBJ1-1
TGTGCCAGCAGTGGGTCCAGGGGCCAGCCCCAGCATTTT CASSGSRGQPQHF - TRBV28 - TRBJ1-5
TGTGCCAGCAGCTTACGCGGCGGGGGCCTCTACAATGAGCAGTTCTTC CASSLRGGGLYNEQFF - TRBV7-2 - TRBJ2-1
TGTGCCATCCGGGACAGTGGAAACACCATATATTTT CAIRDSGNTIYF - TRBV10-3 TRBD1 TRBJ1-3
TGTGCCAGCAGCCTGACAGGGGACTATGGCTACACCTTC CASSLTGDYGYTF - TRBV6-5 TRBD1 TRBJ1-2
TGTGCCAGCAGCTCAGACAGGGCTGGGAACACCATATATTTT CASSSDRAGNTIYF - TRBV5-4 TRBD1 TRBJ1-3
TGTGCCAGCAGTCCCCGGCTCGGGGAAAAACTGTTTTTT CASSPRLGEKLFF once TRBV6-4 - TRBJ1-4
TGTGCCAGCAGTCCTACTAGCGGGACCCGGGAGACCCAGTACTTC CASSPTSGTRETQYF - TRBV7-3 TRBD2 TRBJ2-5
TGTGCCAGCAGCCGAGGATCTGCAACTAATGAAAAACTGTTTTTT CASSRGSATNEKLFF - TRBV11-1 - TRBJ1-4
TGTGCCAGCAGTGAAGCTAGCGGTTCGACCGGGGAGCTGTTTTTT CASSEASGSTGELFF - TRBV6-1 - TRBJ2-2
TGTGCCACCTCCCTTGACAGTTCCCAGGCCTACGAGCAGTACTTC CATSLDSSQAYEQYF - TRBV15 - TRBJ2-7
TGCGCCAGCAGCCAAGGAGTCGGGACAGGTCCCTACGAGCAGTACTTC CASSQGVGTGPYEQYF - TRBV4-3 TRBD1 TRBJ2-7
TGTGCCAGCAGCGCCTCGGGGGGGGCTGATGAGCAGTTCTTC CASSASGGADEQFF - TRBV9 TRBD2 TRBJ2-1
TGTGCCAGCAGTGAAAGCAGGGGGCAGAAACATACGCAGTATTTT CASSESRGQKHTQYF - TRBV2 TRBD1 TRBJ2-3
TGTGCCAGCAGCTTAGTTCAGGGGGGCAACAATGAGCAGTTCTTC CASSLVQGGNNEQFF - TRBV11-2 - TRBJ2-1
TGTGCCAGCAGCTTAGGGACTAGCGGATACACAGATACGCAGTATTTT CASSLGTSGYTDTQYF - TRBV7-3 TRBD2 TRBJ2-3
TGTGCCAGCAGCCCAGACAGGGATCGCAATCAGCCCCAGCATTTT CASSPDRDRNQPQHF - TRBV2 TRBD1 TRBJ1-5
TGTGCCAGCTCTACGACAGGGTCTGACTATGGCTACACCTTC CASSTTGSDYGYTF few TRBV7-3 TRBD1 TRBJ1-2
TGTGCCAGCAGTTTCGACAGGCTCTATGGCTACACCTTC CASSFDRLYGYTF - TRBV27 - TRBJ1-2
TGTGCCAGCAGTTTGAGGGGGGGCCGGGATGAGCAGTTCTTC CASSLRGGRDEQFF - TRBV27 - TRBJ2-1
TGTGCCAGCGGGGGAGCGGGGGGGTCCAATGAGCAGTTCTTC CASGGAGGSNEQFF - TRBV28 TRBD2 TRBJ2-1
TGTGCCAGCAGCCAGCGGTGGACAGGGCATCTCTCTGGAAACACCATATATTTT CASSQRWTGHLSGNTIYF - TRBV7-6 TRBD1 TRBJ1-3
TGCGCCAGCAGCCCCCAGGGTGTCTCCTACAATGAGCAGTTCTTC CASSPQGVSYNEQFF - TRBV5-1 - TRBJ2-1
TGTGCCAGCAGCAGGGAGGCCGGGGCTGGAAACACCATATATTTT CASSREAGAGNTIYF - TRBV6-4 - TRBJ1-3
TGCGCCAGCAGCTCGACAGGGAGGAGCACAGATACGCAGTATTTT CASSSTGRSTDTQYF - TRBV5-1 - TRBJ2-3
TGTGCCTGGAGTGCCCCGGACAGGGATCATTCACCCCTCCACTTT CAWSAPDRDHSPLHF - TRBV30 TRBD1 TRBJ1-6
TGTGCCAGCAGGTTTCGTAGTGAGCAGTTCTTC CASRFRSEQFF - TRBV27 - TRBJ2-1
TGTGCCAGCAGCTTCGGCGGGGGCCACAACACCGGGGAGCTGTTTTTT CASSFGGGHNTGELFF - TRBV5-4 - TRBJ2-2
TGTGCCTGCCAAAGGTCACAGGGGGCTGTCAACACTGAAGCTTTCTTT CACQRSQGAVNTEAFF - TRBV19 TRBD1 TRBJ1-1
TGTGCCAGCAGCTCGACAGGGGGCTCTACAGATACGCAGTATTTT CASSSTGGSTDTQYF - TRBV7-2 TRBD1 TRBJ2-3
TGTGCCAGCAGTGAACGATCGGGGAACACTGAAGCTTTCTTT CASSERSGNTEAFF - TRBV6-1 - TRBJ1-1
TGCGCCAGCAGCCAAGTAGCCCGGGACTTTGGAATGTACGAGCAGTACTTC CASSQVARDFGMYEQYF - TRBV4-1 - TRBJ2-7
TGTGCCAGCAGCCGCAACTCAGGGGGCCTCGGGAAAAACATTCAGTACTTC CASSRNSGGLGKNIQYF - TRBV16 TRBD1 TRBJ2-4
TGTGCCAGTAGTCCAGTGGGAGGACATAGCAATCAGCCCCAGCATTTT CASSPVGGHSNQPQHF - TRBV19 - TRBJ1-5
TGTGCCAGCAGTGACGGGAACCAAGAGACCCAGTACTTC CASSDGNQETQYF - TRBV7-3 - TRBJ2-5
TGTGCCAGCAGCTTAGGGACAGGATTAGGTCAGCCCCAGCATTTT CASSLGTGLGQPQHF - TRBV7-9 TRBD1 TRBJ1-5
TGTGCCAGCTCACCTCTTGCCGGGTCGTCAGGCTACACCTTC CASSPLAGSSGYTF - TRBV18 - TRBJ1-2
TGTGCCAGTAGTTCGACAGGGGGCACTGAAGCTTTCTTT CASSSTGGTEAFF - TRBV19 TRBD1 TRBJ1-1
TGTGCCACCAGCAGGGGGGCAAACAGGATGGGAACTGAAGCTTTCTTT CATSRGANRMGTEAFF - TRBV15 - TRBJ1-1
TGTGCCAGCAGCCGATCCTCAGGGACTCGGGGCTACACCTTC CASSRSSGTRGYTF - TRBV9 - TRBJ1-2
TGTGCCAGCAGCTTAAACAGGAGGAACACCGGGGAGCTGTTTTTT CASSLNRRNTGELFF - TRBV7-2 - TRBJ2-2
TGTGCCAGCAGTTTAAGGTTTCAGGACTATGGCTACACCTTC CASSLRFQDYGYTF - TRBV27 - TRBJ1-2
TGTGCCAGCAGCTTGTACAGCTCGGAGACCCAGTACTTC CASSLYSSETQYF once TRBV5-4 - TRBJ2-5
TGTGCCAGTAAGCAACCGGACAGCACTGAAGCTTTCTTT CASKQPDSTEAFF - TRBV28 - TRBJ1-1
TGTGCCAGCAGCGAAACAGGGTCTGAAGCTTTCTTT CASSETGSEAFF - TRBV25-1 - TRBJ1-1
TGCGCCAGCAGCCCTCTCACTAGCTCCCCCTACGAGCAGTACTTC CASSPLTSSPYEQYF - TRBV5-1 - TRBJ2-7